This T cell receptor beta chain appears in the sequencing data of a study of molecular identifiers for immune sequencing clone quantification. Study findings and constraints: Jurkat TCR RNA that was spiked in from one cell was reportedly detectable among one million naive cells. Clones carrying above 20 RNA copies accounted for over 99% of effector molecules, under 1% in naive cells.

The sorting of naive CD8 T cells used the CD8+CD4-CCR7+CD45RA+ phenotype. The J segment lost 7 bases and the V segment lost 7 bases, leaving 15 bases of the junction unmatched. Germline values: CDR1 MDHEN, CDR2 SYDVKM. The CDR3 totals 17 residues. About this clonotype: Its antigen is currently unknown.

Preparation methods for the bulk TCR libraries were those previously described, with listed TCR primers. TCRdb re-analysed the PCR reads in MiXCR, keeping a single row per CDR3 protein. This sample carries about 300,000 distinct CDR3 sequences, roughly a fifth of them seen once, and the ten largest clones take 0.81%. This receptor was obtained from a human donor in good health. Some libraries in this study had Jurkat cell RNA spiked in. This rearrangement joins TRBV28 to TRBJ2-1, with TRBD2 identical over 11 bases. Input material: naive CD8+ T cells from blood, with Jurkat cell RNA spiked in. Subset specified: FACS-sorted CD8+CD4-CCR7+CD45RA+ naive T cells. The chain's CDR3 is CASTQIPRLAGLNEQFF. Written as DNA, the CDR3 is TGTGCCAGCACCCAGATTCCTCGACTAGCGGGACTGAATGAGCAGTTCTTC.